This T cell receptor beta chain derives from a study of cytomegalovirus exposure and HLA in healthy donors. Details on this clone: Its specificity is not known.

Study outcomes and limitations: In a later analysis, an Asian-associated ancestry cluster reportedly showed fewer N-insertions than the approximately 610-donor mean. Researchers reported from a later analysis that most CMV-associated TCR beta chains appeared HLA-restricted. V- and J-gene trimming of TCR beta was linked (in a later analysis) to a missense DCLRE1C variant.

The PCR ran on 60 Vbeta and 13 Jbeta primers. Generated by immunoSEQ multiplex PCR, the TCRdb table keeps only in-frame clones and is missing some. The table includes 140,000 to 150,000 clones, around 70% detected once. CDR1 is MGHRA, CDR2 YSYEKL, per germline. Trimming cost V 1 base and J 8 bases; bases outside gene matches: 9. The CDR3 sequence is 15 residues long. The V gene is TRBV4-1, the J gene TRBJ1-2; 8 bases fit TRBD1. Sequences were obtained from PBMCs. The receptor comes from a middle-aged man in good health and CMV-seronegative. The CDR3 reads CASSQAPSGQGGYTF. CDR3 nucleotides: TGCGCCAGCAGCCAAGCCCCCTCCGGACAGGGCGGCTACACCTTC.